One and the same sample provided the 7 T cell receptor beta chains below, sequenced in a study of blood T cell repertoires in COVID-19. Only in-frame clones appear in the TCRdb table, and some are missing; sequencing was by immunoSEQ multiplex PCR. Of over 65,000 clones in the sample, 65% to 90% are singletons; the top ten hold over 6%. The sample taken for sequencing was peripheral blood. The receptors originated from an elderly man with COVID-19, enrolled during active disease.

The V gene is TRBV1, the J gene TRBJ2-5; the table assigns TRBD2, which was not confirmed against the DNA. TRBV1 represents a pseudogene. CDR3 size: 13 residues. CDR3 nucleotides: TGCACCAGCAGCCTCCTGAAAGCTGAGACCCAGTACTTC. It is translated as CTSSLLKAETQYF.

CDR3 sequence reads: CASSSGTGNTEAFF. The CDR3 nucleotides read TGTGCCAGCAGTAGCGGGACTGGGAACACTGAAGCTTTCTTT. The chain joins TRBV6-2 or TRBV6-3 to TRBJ1-1; a weak D match, TRBD1 (5 bases). The length of the CDR3 is 14 residues. With 5 bases removed from V and 1 base from J, the gap between germline ends came to 11 bases. Germline V lookup: CDR1 MNHEY, CDR2 SVGEGT.

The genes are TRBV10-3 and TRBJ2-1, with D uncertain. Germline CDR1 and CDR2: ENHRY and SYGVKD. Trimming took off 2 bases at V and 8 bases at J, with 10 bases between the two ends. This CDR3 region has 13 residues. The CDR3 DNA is TGTGCCATCAGTGAGAGGCAGGTCGATGAGCAGTTCTTC. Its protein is CAISERQVDEQFF.

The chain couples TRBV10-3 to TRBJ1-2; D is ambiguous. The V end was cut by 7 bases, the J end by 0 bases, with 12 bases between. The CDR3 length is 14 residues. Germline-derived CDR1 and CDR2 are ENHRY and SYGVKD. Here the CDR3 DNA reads TGTGCCATCATGTCCCCACGAGCTAACTATGGCTACACCTTC. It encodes CAIMSPRANYGYTF.

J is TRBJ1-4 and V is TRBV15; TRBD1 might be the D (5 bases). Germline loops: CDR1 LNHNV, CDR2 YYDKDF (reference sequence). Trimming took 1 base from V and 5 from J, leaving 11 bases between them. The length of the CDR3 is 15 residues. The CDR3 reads CATSRGGTRNEKLFF. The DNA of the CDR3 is TGTGCCACCAGCAGAGGTGGGACTAGGAATGAAAAACTGTTTTTT.

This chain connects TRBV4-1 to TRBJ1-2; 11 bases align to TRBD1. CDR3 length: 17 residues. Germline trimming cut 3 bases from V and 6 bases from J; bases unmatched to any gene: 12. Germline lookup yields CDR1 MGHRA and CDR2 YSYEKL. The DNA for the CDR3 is TGCGCCAGCAGCCAGGATGAACACCGGACAGGGGGCGATGGCTACACCTTC. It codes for CASSQDEHRTGGDGYTF.

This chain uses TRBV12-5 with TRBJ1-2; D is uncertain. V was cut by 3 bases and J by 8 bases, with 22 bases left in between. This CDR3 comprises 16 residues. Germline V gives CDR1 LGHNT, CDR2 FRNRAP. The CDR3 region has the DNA TGTGCTAGTGGTTTAAATTTGAACTCACCCCTCGGGGGCTACACCTTC. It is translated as CASGLNLNSPLGGYTF.